This TCR beta chain originates from a study of blood T cell repertoires in COVID-19. Everyone who took part was about 18 to 90 years old, and they came from about two dozen US areas. Libraries were prepared by immunoSEQ multiplex PCR; TCRdb keeps only in-frame clonotypes and omits some of them. The sample shows 250,000 to 350,000 clones, over 75% of them seen only once. Per germline, CDR1 WSHSY and CDR2 SAAADI. There are 15 residues in the CDR3. Trimming took 3 bases from V and 0 from J, leaving 6 bases between them. This clonotype was obtained from a woman aged 18-35 years who had recovered from COVID-19. The rearrangement uses TRBV10-2 and TRBJ1-6; D might be TRBD1 (5 bases). The sequencing sample was made of PBMCs or T cells enriched from blood (not recorded which). CDR3 loop: CASSDQGSYNSPLHF. The CDR3 bases are TGCGCCAGCAGTGACCAGGGCTCCTATAATTCACCCCTCCACTTT.